This paragraph reports one T cell receptor (beta chain). Antigen specificity is unknown. This entry comes from a study of CD8+ T cells in alopecia areata. About the study: The drug, oral tofacitinib, was given to treated patients at 5 to 10 mg twice daily.

J gave up 7 bases and V 7 bases, and 1 base lay outside the gene matches. The germline V gene encodes CDR1 SNHLY and CDR2 FYNNEI. There are 10 residues in the CDR3. Study-level points and caveats: Scalp clonality and expanded CD8+ clones among the top 100 fell significantly with tofacitinib. Many expanded lesional clones persisted in scalp and blood during tofacitinib treatment.

Extracted RNA was reverse transcribed into cDNA, the sequencing template. Only in-frame clones appear in the TCRdb table, and some are missing; sequencing was by immunoSEQ multiplex PCR. The top ten clones hold around 12% of a sample with 190,000 or so clones, roughly 53% of them seen once. The treatment: oral pan-JAK inhibitor, 5-10 mg twice daily. This sample comprised CD8+ T cells sorted from blood, obtained at week 24, from a patient treated with tofacitinib. The V and J genes are TRBV2 and TRBJ2-7; 7 bases agree with TRBD2. This clonotype was obtained from a human donor with alopecia areata. The DNA for the CDR3 is TGTGCCAGCACGGGACTAGAGCAGTACTTC. Translating gives CASTGLEQYF.